This T cell receptor beta chain was observed in a study of T cell repertoires in cytomegalovirus infection. Turning to the study itself: Evidence of both CMV infection and a matching HLA type came from public TCR beta signatures. General study findings and limits: Identification of carriers of CMV plus the relevant HLA was performed using cumulative public TCR beta family frequency. In two of eight donors, the top clonotype was HLA-C-restricted CMV-specific.

This clonotype was found many times. What it binds is unknown. Trimming stripped 4 bases from V and 0 bases from J, with 19 bases between. This CDR3 contains 16 residues. Germline V gene data show CDR1 as SQVTM and CDR2 as ANQGSEA. TCRdb called the reads again in MiXCR, with one record for every CDR3 protein. The sample includes 450,000 to 550,000 distinct CDR3 sequences, 16% of them seen just once. The sequence was collected from a human donor in good health (CMV status not recorded). Some clones in this sample may be carry-over from other donors' samples. The genes are TRBV29-1 and TRBJ2-7; TRBD1 might be the D (6 bases). Sample: CD8+ T cells from PBMCs. CDR3 sequence (DNA): TGCAGCGTTGCCCCCGAGGGGGTCAGGGGCTCCTACGAGCAGTACTTC. Its translation is CSVAPEGVRGSYEQYF.